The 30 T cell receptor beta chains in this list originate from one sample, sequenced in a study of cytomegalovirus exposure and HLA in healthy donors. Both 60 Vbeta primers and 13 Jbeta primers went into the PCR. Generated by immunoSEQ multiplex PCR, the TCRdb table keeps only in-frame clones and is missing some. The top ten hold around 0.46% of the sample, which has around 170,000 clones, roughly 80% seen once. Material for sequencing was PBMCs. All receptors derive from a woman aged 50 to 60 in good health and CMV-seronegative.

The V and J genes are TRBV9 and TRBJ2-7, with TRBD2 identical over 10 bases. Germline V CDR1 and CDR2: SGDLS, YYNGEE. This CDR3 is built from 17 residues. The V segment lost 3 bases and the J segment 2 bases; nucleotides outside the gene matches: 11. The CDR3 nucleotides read TGTGCCAGCAGCGGTCGGGCTAGCGGGAGCGGGCCCTACGAGCAGTACTTC. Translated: CASSGRASGSGPYEQYF.

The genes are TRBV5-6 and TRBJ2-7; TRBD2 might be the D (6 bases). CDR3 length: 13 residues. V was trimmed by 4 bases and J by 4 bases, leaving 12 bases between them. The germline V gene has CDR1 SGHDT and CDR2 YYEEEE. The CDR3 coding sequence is TGTGCCAGCAGCCGAAGACTAGGATACGAGCAGTACTTC. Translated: CASSRRLGYEQYF.

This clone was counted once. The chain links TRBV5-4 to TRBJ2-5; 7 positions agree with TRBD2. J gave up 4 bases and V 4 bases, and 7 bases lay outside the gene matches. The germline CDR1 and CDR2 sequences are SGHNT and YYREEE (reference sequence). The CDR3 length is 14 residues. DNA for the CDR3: TGTGCCAGCAGCCCCATGGGGGGGAGAGAGACCCAGTACTTC. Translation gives CASSPMGGRETQYF.

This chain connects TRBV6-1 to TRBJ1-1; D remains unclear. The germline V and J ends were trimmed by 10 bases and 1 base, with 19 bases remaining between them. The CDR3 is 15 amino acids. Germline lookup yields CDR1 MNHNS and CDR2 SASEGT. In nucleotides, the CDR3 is TGTGCCACCACCTTAACATGGGAGAGGAACACTGAAGCTTTCTTT. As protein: CATTLTWERNTEAFF.

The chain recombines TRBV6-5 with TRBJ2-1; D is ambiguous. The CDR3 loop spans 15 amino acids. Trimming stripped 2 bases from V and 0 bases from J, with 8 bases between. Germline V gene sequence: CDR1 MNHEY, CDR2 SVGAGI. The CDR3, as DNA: TGTGCCAGCAGTTACGTTTCTAGCTCCTACAATGAGCAGTTCTTC. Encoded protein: CASSYVSSSYNEQFF.

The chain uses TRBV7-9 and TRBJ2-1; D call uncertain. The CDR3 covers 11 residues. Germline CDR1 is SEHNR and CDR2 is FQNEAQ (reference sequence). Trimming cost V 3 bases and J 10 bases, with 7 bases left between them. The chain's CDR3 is CASSFSREQFF. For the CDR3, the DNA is TGTGCCAGCAGCTTTTCGAGGGAGCAGTTCTTC. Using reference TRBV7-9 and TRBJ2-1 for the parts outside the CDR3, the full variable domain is DTGVSQNPRHKITKRGQNVTFRCDPISEHNRLYWYRQTLGQGPEFLTYFQNEAQLEKSRLLSDRFSAERPKGSFSTLEIQRTEQGDSAMYLCASSFSREQFFGPGTRLTVL.

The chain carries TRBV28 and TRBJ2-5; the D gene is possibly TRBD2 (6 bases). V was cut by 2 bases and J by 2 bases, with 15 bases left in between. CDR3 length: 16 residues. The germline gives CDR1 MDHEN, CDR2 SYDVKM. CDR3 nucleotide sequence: TGTGCCAGCAGTTTAGGGCTGGGGGGTCAGCAAGAGACCCAGTACTTC. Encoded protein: CASSLGLGGQQETQYF.

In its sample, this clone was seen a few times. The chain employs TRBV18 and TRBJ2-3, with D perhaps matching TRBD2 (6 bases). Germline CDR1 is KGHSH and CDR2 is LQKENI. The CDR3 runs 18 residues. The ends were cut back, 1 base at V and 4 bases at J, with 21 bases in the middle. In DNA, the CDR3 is TGTGCCAGCTCACCACGGACTACGGTGAAGGGAGGTTCAGATACGCAGTATTTT. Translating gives CASSPRTTVKGGSDTQYF.

The CDR3 reads CASSAPTGSSGNTIYF. CDR3 nucleotides: TGCGCCAGCAGCGCCCCGACAGGGTCCTCTGGAAACACCATATATTTT. This chain joins TRBV5-1 and TRBJ1-3; 7 bases map to TRBD1. This CDR3 has 16 residues. Germline V gene sequence: CDR1 SGHRS, CDR2 YFSETQ. The J segment lost 0 bases and the V segment lost 4 bases, leaving 7 bases of the junction unmatched.

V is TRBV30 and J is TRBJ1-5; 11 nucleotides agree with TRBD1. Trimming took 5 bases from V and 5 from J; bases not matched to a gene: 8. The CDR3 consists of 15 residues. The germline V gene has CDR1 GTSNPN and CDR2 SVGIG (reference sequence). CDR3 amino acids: CAWDRGTGGDQPQHF. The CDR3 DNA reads TGTGCCTGGGATCGAGGGACAGGGGGAGATCAGCCCCAGCATTTT.

The CDR3 here is CASSFQGGTGELFF. In DNA, the CDR3 is TGTGCCAGCAGCTTTCAGGGAGGGACCGGGGAGCTGTTTTTT. The chain recombines TRBV7-2 with TRBJ2-2; TRBD2 matches at 7 bases. V lost 3 bases and J lost 5; bases outside the gene matches: 3. This CDR3 has 14 residues. Germline V gene lookup returns CDR1 SGHTA and CDR2 FQGNSA.

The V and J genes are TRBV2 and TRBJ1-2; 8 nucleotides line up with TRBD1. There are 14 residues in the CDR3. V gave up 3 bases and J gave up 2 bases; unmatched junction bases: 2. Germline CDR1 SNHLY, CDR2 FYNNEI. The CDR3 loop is CASSDRGLNYGYTF. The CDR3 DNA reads TGTGCCAGCAGTGACAGGGGGCTAAACTATGGCTACACCTTC.

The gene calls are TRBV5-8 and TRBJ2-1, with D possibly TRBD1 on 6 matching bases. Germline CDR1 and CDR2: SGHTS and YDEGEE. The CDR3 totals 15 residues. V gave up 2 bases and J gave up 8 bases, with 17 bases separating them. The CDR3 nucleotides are TGTGCCAGCAGCTTACAACAGGGTTTTCTCGATGAGCAGTTCTTC. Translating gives CASSLQQGFLDEQFF.

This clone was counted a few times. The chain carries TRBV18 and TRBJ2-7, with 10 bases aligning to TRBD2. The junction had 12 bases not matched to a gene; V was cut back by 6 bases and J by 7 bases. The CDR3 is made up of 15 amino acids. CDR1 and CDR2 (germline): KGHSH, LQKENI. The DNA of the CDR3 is TGTGCCAGCTCTTCAAGGCTAGCGGGAGCGGGGGAGCAGTACTTC. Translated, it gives CASSSRLAGAGEQYF. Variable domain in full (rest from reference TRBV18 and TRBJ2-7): NAGVMQNPRHLVRRRGQEARLRCSPMKGHSHVYWYRQLPEEGLKFMVYLQKENIIDESGMPKERFSAEFPKEGPSILRIQQVVRGDSAAYFCASSSRLAGAGEQYFGPGTRLTVT.

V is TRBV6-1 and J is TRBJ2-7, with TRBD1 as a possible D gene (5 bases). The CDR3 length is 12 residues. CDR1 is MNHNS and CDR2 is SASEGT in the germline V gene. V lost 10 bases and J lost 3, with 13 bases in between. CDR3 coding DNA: TGTGCCACTATGGACACCGTCTACGAGCAGTACTTC. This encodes CATMDTVYEQYF.

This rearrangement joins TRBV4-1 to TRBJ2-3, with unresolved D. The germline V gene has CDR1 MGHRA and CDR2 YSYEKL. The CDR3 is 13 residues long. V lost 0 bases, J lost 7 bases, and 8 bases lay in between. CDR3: CASSQDMAYTQYF. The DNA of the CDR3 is TGCGCCAGCAGCCAAGATATGGCATATACGCAGTATTTT.

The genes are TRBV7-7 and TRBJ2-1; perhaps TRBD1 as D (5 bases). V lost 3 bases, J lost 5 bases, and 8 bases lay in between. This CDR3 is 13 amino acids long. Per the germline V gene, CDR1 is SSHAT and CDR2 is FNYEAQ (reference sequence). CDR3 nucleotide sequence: TGTGCCAGCAGCTTGGGGCTTCACAATGAGCAGTTCTTC. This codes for CASSLGLHNEQFF.

The chain's CDR3 is CASTYDRGLYGYTF. CDR3 nucleotides: TGTGCCAGTACTTACGACAGGGGCCTCTATGGCTACACCTTC. The chain employs TRBV19 and TRBJ1-2; the match to TRBD1 covers 8 bases. The CDR3 spans 14 residues. Trimming removed 7 bases from V and 4 bases from J; junction bases left unmatched: 8. The germline CDR1 and CDR2 sequences are LNHDA and SQIVND (reference sequence).

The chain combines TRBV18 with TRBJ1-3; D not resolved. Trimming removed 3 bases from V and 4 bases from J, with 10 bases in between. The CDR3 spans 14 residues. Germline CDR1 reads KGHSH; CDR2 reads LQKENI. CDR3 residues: CASSPPTRGNTIYF. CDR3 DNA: TGTGCCAGCTCACCGCCGACAAGAGGAAACACCATATATTTT. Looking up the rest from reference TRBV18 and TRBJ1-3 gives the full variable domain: NAGVMQNPRHLVRRRGQEARLRCSPMKGHSHVYWYRQLPEEGLKFMVYLQKENIIDESGMPKERFSAEFPKEGPSILRIQQVVRGDSAAYFCASSPPTRGNTIYFGEGSWLTVV.

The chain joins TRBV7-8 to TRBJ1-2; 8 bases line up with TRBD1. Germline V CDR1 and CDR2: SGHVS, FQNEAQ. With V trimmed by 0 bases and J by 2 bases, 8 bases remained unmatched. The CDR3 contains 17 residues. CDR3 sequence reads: CASSLARTGRTNYGYTF. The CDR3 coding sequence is TGTGCCAGCAGCTTAGCTCGGACAGGGCGCACGAACTATGGCTACACCTTC.

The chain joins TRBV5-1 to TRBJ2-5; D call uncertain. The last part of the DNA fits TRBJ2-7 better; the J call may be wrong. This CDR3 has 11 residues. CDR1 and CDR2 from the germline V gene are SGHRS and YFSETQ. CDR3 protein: CASGDSYEQYF. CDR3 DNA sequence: TGCGCCAGCGGGGACTCCTACGAGCAGTACTTC.

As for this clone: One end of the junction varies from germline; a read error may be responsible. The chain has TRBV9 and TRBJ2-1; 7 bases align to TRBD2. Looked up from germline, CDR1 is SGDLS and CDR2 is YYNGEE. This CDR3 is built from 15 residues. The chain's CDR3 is CASSAGRGSYNEQLF. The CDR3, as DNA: TGTGCCAGCAGCGCGGGGAGGGGTTCCTACAATGAGCAGCTCTTC.

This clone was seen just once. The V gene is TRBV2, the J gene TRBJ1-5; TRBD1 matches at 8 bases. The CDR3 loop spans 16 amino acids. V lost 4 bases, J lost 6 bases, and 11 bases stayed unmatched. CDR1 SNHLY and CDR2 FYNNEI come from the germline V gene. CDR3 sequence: CASSADRGGEGQPQHF. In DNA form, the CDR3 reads TGTGCCAGCAGTGCCGACAGGGGCGGAGAAGGTCAGCCCCAGCATTTT.

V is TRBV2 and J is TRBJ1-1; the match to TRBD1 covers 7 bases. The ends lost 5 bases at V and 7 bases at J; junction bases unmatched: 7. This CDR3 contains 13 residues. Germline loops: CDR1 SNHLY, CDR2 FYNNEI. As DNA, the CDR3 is TGTGCCAGCAGTCTCACAGGGGTGGTTGAAGCTTTCTTT. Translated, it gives CASSLTGVVEAFF.

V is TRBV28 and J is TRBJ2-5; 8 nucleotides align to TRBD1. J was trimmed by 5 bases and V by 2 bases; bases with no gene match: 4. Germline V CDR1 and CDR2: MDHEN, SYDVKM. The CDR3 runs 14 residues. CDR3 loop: CASSLRQGRETQYF. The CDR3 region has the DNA TGTGCCAGCAGTTTAAGACAGGGGAGGGAGACCCAGTACTTC.

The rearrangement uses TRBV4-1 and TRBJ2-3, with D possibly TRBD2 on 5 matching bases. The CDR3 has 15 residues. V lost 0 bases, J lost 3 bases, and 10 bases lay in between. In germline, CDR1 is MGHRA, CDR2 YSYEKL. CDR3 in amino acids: CASSQDPIATDTQYF. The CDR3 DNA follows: TGCGCCAGCAGCCAAGATCCCATAGCGACAGATACGCAGTATTTT.

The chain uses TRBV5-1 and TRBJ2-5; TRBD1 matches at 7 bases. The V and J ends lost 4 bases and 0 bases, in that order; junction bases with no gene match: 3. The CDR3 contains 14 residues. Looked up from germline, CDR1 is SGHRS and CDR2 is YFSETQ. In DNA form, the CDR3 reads TGCGCCAGCAGCCCGGGGACAGACCAAGAGACCCAGTACTTC. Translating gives CASSPGTDQETQYF.

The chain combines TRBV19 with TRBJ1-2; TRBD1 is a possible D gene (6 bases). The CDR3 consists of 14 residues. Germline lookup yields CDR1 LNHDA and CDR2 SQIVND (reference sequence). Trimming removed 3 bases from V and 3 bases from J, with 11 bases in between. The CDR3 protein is CASSIQGNYYGYTF. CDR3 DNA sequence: TGTGCCAGTAGTATCCAGGGGAATTACTATGGCTACACCTTC.

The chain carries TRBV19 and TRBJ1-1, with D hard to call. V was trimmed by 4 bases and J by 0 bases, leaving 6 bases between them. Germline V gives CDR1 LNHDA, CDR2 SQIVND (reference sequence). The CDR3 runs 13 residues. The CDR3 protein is CASSTGLNTEAFF. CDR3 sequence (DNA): TGTGCCAGTAGTACAGGCTTGAACACTGAAGCTTTCTTT. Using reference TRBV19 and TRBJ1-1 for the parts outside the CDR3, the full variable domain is DGGITQSPKYLFRKEGQNVTLSCEQNLNHDAMYWYRQDPGQGLRLIYYSQIVNDFQKGDIAEGYSVSREKKESFPLTVTSAQKNPTAFYLCASSTGLNTEAFFGQGTRLTVV.

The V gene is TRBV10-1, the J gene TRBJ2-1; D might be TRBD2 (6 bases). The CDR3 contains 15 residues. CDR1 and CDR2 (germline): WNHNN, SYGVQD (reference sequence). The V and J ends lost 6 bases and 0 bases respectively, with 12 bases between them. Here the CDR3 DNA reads TGCGCCAGCAGACCCGACGGGAGCTCCTACAATGAGCAGTTCTTC. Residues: CASRPDGSSYNEQFF.